This paragraph reports one TCR beta chain. From its re-call of the 5' RACE reads, TCRdb lists each CDR3 protein once, without DNA. The listing records about 410,000 distinct CDR3 sequences. The source of the sample is a study of T cells expressing NK-cell markers. Germline CDR1 reads SGHAT; CDR2 reads FQDESV (reference sequence). This CDR3 contains 14 residues. The V and J genes are TRBV11-1 and TRBJ2-1; TCRdb designates TRBD1, a call that cannot be tested without DNA. Sequencing was done on a sample of blood T cells: a sorted CD56 or NKG2C T cell subset, CD4+ or CD8+ T cells, or bulk PBMC T cells (not recorded which). The clonotype originates from a woman aged 45-59 years in good health. CDR3 region: CASSVDRGNNEQFF.